This is a list of T cell receptor beta chains from one sample in a study of blood T cell repertoires in COVID-19. Using immunoSEQ multiplex PCR, the repertoire was profiled, and TCRdb retains in-frame clones only, with some absent. The data show approximately 150,000 clones, around 87% seen once. Material: PBMCs or T cells enriched from blood (not recorded which). These receptors were collected from a man aged 55 to 69 who had recovered from COVID-19. Each CDR3 is given with its conserved first and last residue. The order of the fields is clone size, V gene, J gene, CDR3 protein. Not every row has a clone size; where given, it reads once, few, many or a size class.

NA	TRBV24-1	TRBJ2-3	CATRGTARDTQYF
few	TRBV2	TRBJ1-3	CASRRAGNTIYF
NA	TRBV27	TRBJ1-6	CASSSQRYNSPLHF
NA	TRBV6-5	TRBJ2-7	CASRTSGSSYEQYF
NA	TRBV24-1	TRBJ1-5	CATSAAGPGPQHF
once	TRBV7-8	TRBJ1-4	CASSLDGWSKLVF
NA	TRBV10-2	TRBJ2-7	CASRPGLMYEQYF
NA	TRBV4-1	TRBJ1-2	CASSQEQGNHYGYTF
once	TRBV18	TRBJ2-2	CASSRDRADGELFF
NA	TRBV27	TRBJ1-5	CASSFDSRGQPQHF
NA	TRBV5-1	TRBJ2-3	CASSPWTGTDTQYF
once	TRBV5-1	TRBJ2-3	CASSLEGQGTDTQYF
NA	TRBV27	TRBJ2-7	CASSAFLTGAGLAGTEQYF
NA	TRBV24-1	TRBJ2-3	CATRRTGGREDTQYF
NA	TRBV7-9	TRBJ2-1	CASSHSGSGNEQFF
NA	TRBV30	TRBJ1-6	CAWSVPSNNSPLHF
NA	TRBV28	TRBJ1-4	CASSLITGGGYEKLFF
NA	TRBV10-3	TRBJ2-7	CAISDSRGEYEQYF